Listed below are T cell receptor beta chains from one sample, sequenced in a study of T cell responses to AZD1222 COVID-19 vaccine. The protocol was immunoSEQ multiplex PCR, while the TCRdb copy is restricted to in-frame clones and leaves out a portion. The sample has about 120,000 clones, roughly 90% seen once. The source was peripheral blood, collected on day 0 of AZD1222 vaccination. These TCRs come from an adult in good health. Each CDR3 is given with its conserved first and last residue. Each record gives: D gene, clone size, J gene, V gene, CDR3 DNA, CDR3 protein. A D gene is named only where the DNA matches it firmly. Rows give clone size only sometimes, using once, few, many, or a class for an expanded clone.

>-|-|TRBJ2-7|TRBV11-2
TGTGCCAGCAGCCCAGACATTGGGGACTACGAGCAGTACTTC
CASSPDIGDYEQYF
>-|-|TRBJ1-5|TRBV14
TGTGCCAGCAGCCACGCCGGTTTACATCAGCCCCAGCATTTT
CASSHAGLHQPQHF
>-|-|TRBJ1-4|TRBV28
TGTGCCAGCAGTTTAGAACGGACAAATGAAAAACTGTTTTTT
CASSLERTNEKLFF
>-|-|TRBJ2-7|TRBV4-2
TGTGCCAGCAGCCAAGAGGCGGCCAGTTCAGGCGAGCAGTACTTC
CASSQEAASSGEQYF
>TRBD1|-|TRBJ2-5|TRBV6-2/TRBV6-3
TGTGCCAGCAGTTACGAGGGGACAGTAGGGGAGACCCAGTACTTC
CASSYEGTVGETQYF
>TRBD1|-|TRBJ2-5|TRBV24-1
TGTGCCACCAGTGCCGCGACAGGGTCAGAGACCCAGTACTTC
CATSAATGSETQYF
>-|-|TRBJ2-6|TRBV28
TGTGCCAGCAGTTCTACAGCCTCTGGGGCCAACGTCCTGACTTTC
CASSSTASGANVLTF
>-|once|TRBJ1-1|TRBV19
TGTGCCAGTAGGGAGGAGGGGCTGGGAACTGAAGCTTTCTTT
CASREEGLGTEAFF
>TRBD2|-|TRBJ2-3|TRBV5-1
TGCGCCAGCGCCCCTAGCGGGGCCACAGATACGCAGTATTTT
CASAPSGATDTQYF
>-|-|TRBJ2-7|TRBV5-1
TGCGCCAGCAACGACGGACGGATGTCCTACGAGCAGTACTTC
CASNDGRMSYEQYF
>-|-|TRBJ2-1|TRBV5-4
TGTGCCAGCAGCTTCGACCCCACTTTCGATGAGCAGTTCTTC
CASSFDPTFDEQFF
>TRBD1|-|TRBJ1-5|TRBV18
TGTGCCAGCTCATCTAGGGACAGGGGAGGAATTGGCAATCAGCCCCAGCATTTT
CASSSRDRGGIGNQPQHF
>TRBD1|-|TRBJ2-7|TRBV27
TGTGCCAGCAGTTTACTACCGGGACAGGGGGGCGAGCAGTACTTC
CASSLLPGQGGEQYF
>TRBD2|-|TRBJ2-5|TRBV5-1
TGCGCCAGCAGCTTGGCGGCTAGCGGGGGGTCTTTGGAGACCCAGTACTTC
CASSLAASGGSLETQYF
>-|once|TRBJ1-1|TRBV10-3
TGTCAAGCGGGCCAGACGAACACTGAAGCTTTCTTT
CQAGQTNTEAFF
>-|-|TRBJ2-3|TRBV14
TGTGCCAGCAGCTTAGGACTACTCACAGATACGCAGTATTTT
CASSLGLLTDTQYF